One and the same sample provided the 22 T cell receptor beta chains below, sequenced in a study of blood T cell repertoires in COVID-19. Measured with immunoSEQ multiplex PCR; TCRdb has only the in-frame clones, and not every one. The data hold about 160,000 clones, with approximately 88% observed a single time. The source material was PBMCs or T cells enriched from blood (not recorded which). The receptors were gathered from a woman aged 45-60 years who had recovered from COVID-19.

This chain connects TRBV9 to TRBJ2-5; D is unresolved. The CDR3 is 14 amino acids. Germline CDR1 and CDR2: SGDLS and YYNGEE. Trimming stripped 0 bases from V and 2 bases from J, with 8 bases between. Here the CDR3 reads CASSVDSAQETQYF. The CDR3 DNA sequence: TGTGCCAGCAGCGTAGACTCCGCACAAGAGACCCAGTACTTC.

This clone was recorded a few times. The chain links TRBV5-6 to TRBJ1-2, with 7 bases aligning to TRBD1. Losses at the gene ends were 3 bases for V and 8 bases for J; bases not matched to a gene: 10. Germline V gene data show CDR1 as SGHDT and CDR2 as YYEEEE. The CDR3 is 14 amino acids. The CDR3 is CASSSYHRGEGYTF. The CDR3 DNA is TGTGCCAGCAGCTCCTATCACAGGGGAGAGGGCTACACCTTC.

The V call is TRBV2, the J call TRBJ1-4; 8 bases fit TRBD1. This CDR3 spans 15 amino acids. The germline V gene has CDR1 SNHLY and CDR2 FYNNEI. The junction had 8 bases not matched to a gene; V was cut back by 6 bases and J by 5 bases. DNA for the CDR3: TGTGCCAGCAGCGAACAAGGACAGGGAAATGAAAAACTGTTTTTT. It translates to CASSEQGQGNEKLFF.

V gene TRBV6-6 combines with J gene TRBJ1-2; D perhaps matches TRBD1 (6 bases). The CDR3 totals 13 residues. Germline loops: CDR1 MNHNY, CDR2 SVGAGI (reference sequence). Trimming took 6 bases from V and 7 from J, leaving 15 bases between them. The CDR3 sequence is CASRPTGNGGYTF. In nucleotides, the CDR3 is TGTGCCAGCAGACCCACAGGGAATGGTGGCTACACCTTC.

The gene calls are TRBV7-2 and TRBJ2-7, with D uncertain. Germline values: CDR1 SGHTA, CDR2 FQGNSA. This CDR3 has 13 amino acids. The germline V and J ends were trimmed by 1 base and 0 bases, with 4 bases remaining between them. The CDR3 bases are TGTGCCAGCAGCTTAGTCAACTCCTACGAGCAGTACTTC. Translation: CASSLVNSYEQYF.

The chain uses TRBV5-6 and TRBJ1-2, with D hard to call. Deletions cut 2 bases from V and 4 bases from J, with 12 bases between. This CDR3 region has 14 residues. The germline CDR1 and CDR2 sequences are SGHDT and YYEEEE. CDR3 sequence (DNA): TGTGCCAGCAGCTTCCGTCGCAGTGGCTATGGCTACACCTTC. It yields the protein CASSFRRSGYGYTF.

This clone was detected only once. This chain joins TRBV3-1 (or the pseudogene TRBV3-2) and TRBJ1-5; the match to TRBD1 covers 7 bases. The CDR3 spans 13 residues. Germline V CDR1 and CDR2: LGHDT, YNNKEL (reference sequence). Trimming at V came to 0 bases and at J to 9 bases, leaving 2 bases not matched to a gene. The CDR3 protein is CASSQDRDRPQHF. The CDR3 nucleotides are TGTGCCAGCAGCCAAGACCGGGACAGGCCCCAGCATTTT.

The CDR3 nucleotides read TGTGCCAGTAGGGTGACTAGCGGGGGCCACACCGGGGAGCTGTTTTTT. Translation gives CASRVTSGGHTGELFF. The rearrangement joins TRBV19 to TRBJ2-2; 12 bases match TRBD2. CDR3 length: 16 residues. Germline values: CDR1 LNHDA, CDR2 SQIVND (reference sequence). The trim removed 6 bases at V and 3 bases at J, leaving 5 bases unmatched.

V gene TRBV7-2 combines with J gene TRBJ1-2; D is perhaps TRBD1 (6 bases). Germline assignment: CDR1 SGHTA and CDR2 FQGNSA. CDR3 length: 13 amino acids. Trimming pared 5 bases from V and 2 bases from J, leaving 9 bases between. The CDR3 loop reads CASSVQGNYGYTF. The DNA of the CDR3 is TGTGCCAGCAGCGTACAGGGAAACTATGGCTACACCTTC.

The CDR3 DNA reads as TGTGCCAGCAGTGATAAGACCGGGACAGAAAAACTGTTTTTT. This encodes CASSDKTGTEKLFF. The gene calls are TRBV25-1 and TRBJ1-4; possible D gene TRBD1, 6 bases. Germline V gives CDR1 MGHDK, CDR2 SYGVNS. The V end was cut by 3 bases, the J end by 8 bases, with 13 bases between. The CDR3 is 14 residues long.

The CDR3: CASWDRARAGANVLTF. The CDR3 DNA is TGTGCCAGTTGGGACAGGGCTAGGGCTGGGGCCAACGTCCTGACTTTC. The V call is TRBV19, the J call TRBJ2-6; the match to TRBD1 covers 9 bases. This CDR3 contains 16 residues. Germline-derived CDR1 and CDR2 are LNHDA and SQIVND (reference sequence). J gave up 2 bases and V 8 bases, and 7 bases lay outside the gene matches.

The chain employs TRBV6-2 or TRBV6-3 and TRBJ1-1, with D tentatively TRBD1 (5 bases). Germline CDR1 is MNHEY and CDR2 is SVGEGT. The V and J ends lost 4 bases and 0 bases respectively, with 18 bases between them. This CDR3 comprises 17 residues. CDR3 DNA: TGTGCCAGCAGTTTAGGGGTACAAGTTCCCATGAACACTGAAGCTTTCTTT. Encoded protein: CASSLGVQVPMNTEAFF.

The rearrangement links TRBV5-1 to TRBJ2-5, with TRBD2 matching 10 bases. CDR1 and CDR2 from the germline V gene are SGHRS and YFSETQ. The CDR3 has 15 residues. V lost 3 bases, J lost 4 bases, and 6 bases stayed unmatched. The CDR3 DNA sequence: TGCGCCAGCAGCTGGAGCGGGGGGGCAGCAGAGACCCAGTACTTC. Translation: CASSWSGGAAETQYF.

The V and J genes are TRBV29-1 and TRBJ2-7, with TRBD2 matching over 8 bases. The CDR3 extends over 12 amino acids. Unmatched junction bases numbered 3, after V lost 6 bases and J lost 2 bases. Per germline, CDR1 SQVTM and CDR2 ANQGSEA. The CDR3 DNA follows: TGCAGCGTAGAGGGACTAGCCTACGAGCAGTACTTC. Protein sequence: CSVEGLAYEQYF.

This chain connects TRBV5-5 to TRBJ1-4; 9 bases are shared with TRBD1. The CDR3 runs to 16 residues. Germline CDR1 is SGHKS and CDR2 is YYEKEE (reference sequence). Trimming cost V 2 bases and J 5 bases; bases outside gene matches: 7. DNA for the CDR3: TGTGCCAGCAGCTTAATAACCGGGACAGGGAATGAAAAACTGTTTTTT. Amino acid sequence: CASSLITGTGNEKLFF.

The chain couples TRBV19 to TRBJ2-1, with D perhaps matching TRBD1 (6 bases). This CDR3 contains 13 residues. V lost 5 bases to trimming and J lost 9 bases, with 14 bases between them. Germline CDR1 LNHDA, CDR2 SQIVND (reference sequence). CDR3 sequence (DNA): TGTGCCAGTAGTCACAGGGATCAACGTGAGCAGTTCTTC. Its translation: CASSHRDQREQFF.

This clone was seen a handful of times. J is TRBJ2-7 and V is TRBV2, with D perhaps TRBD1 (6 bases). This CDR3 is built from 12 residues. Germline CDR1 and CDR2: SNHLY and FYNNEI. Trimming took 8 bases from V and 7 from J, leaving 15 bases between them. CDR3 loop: CASFQGLLEQYF. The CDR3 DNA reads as TGTGCCAGCTTTCAGGGGCTCTTGGAGCAGTACTTC. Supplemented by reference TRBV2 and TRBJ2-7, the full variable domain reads EPEVTQTPSHQVTQMGQEVILRCVPISNHLYFYWYRQILGQKVEFLVSFYNNEISEKSEIFDDQFSVERPDGSNFTLKIRSTKLEDSAMYFCASFQGLLEQYFGPGTRLTVT.

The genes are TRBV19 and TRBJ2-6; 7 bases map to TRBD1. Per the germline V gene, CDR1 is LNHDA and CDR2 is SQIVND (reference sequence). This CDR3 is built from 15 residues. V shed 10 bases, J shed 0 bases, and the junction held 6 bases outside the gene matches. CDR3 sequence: CATRDSSSGANVLTF. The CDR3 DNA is TGTGCCACCCGGGACAGCAGCTCTGGGGCCAACGTCCTGACTTTC. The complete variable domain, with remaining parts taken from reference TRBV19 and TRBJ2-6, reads DGGITQSPKYLFRKEGQNVTLSCEQNLNHDAMYWYRQDPGQGLRLIYYSQIVNDFQKGDIAEGYSVSREKKESFPLTVTSAQKNPTAFYLCATRDSSSGANVLTFGAGSRLTVL.

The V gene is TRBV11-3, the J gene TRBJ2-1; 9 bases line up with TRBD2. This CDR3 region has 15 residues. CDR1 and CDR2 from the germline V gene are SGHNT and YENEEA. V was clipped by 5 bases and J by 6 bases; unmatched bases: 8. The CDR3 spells CASSSSRGGANEQFF. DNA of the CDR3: TGTGCCAGCAGCAGCAGTCGCGGGGGGGCCAATGAGCAGTTCTTC.

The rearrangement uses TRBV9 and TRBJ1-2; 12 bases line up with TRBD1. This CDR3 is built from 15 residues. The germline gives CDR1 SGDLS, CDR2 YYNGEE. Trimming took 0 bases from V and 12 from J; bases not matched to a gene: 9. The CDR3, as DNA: TGTGCCAGCAGCGTAGAAGGGACAGGGGGCGCGGAAGACACCTTC. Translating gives CASSVEGTGGAEDTF.

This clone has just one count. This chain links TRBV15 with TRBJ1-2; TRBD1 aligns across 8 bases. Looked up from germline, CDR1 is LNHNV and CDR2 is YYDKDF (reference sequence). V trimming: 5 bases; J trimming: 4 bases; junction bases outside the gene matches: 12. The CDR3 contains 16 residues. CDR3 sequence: CATSEAESTGGYGYTF. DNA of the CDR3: TGTGCCACCAGCGAGGCCGAATCTACAGGGGGCTATGGCTACACCTTC. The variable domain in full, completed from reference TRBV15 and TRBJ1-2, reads DAMVIQNPRYQVTQFGKPVTLSCSQTLNHNVMYWYQQKSSQAPKLLFHYYDKDFNNEADTPDNFQSRRPNTSFCFLDIRSPGLGDTAMYLCATSEAESTGGYGYTFGSGTRLTVV.

CDR3 nucleotides: TGTGCCAGCAGCCCCCCCACAGGACAGCCCCAGCATTTT. This sequence encodes CASSPPTGQPQHF. This chain connects TRBV6-5 to TRBJ1-5, with D perhaps matching TRBD1 (5 bases). Germline V gene data show CDR1 as MNHEY and CDR2 as SVGAGI. The CDR3 spans 13 residues. V was clipped by 6 bases and J by 7 bases, with 13 bases between them.